The 5 T cell receptor beta chains below all came from one sample that was sequenced in a study of blood T cell repertoires in COVID-19. Produced via immunoSEQ multiplex PCR; TCRdb's table is partial and in-frame only. The sample has 350,000 or so clones, approximately 89% seen once. The sequenced sample consisted of peripheral blood. Source of these receptors: a woman aged 25 to 39 with COVID-19, enrolled during active disease.

The V and J genes are TRBV4-2 and TRBJ2-2, with D unclear. The CDR3 runs to 17 residues. With 0 bases removed from V and 0 bases from J, the gap between germline ends came to 11 bases. The germline gives CDR1 LGHNA, CDR2 YNFKEQ. CDR3 nucleotides: TGTGCCAGCAGCCAAGACGAGGTGTACGCGAACACCGGGGAGCTGTTTTTT. Translated: CASSQDEVYANTGELFF.

This clone was seen only a few times. This chain joins TRBV3-1 (or the pseudogene TRBV3-2) and TRBJ1-2, with D perhaps matching TRBD1 (6 bases). Germline loops: CDR1 LGHDT, CDR2 YNNKEL (reference sequence). The CDR3 is 14 residues long. V shed 4 bases and J shed 3 bases, with 12 bases lying between them. CDR3 amino acids: CASSPDSFYYGYTF. The CDR3 region has the DNA TGTGCCAGCAGCCCGGACAGTTTTTACTATGGCTACACCTTC.

The chain combines TRBV12-3 or TRBV12-4 with TRBJ2-2; D remains ambiguous. With 5 bases removed from V and 3 bases from J, the gap between germline ends came to 7 bases. The CDR3 extends over 13 amino acids. The CDR3 region has the DNA TGTGCCAGCAGTATCCGGGACACCGGGGAGCTGTTTTTT. Translating it yields CASSIRDTGELFF.

The chain uses TRBV29-1 and TRBJ2-1, with D possibly TRBD1 on 5 matching bases. This CDR3 is built from 13 residues. Germline lookup yields CDR1 SQVTM and CDR2 ANQGSEA. V was pared by 2 bases and J by 5 bases, with 10 bases between. The CDR3 DNA is TGCAGCGTTGAATATGGACAAGACAATGAGCAGTTCTTC. It translates to CSVEYGQDNEQFF.

The table lists this clone with a count of one. The genes are TRBV29-1 and TRBJ1-1, with 8 bases aligning to TRBD1. V shed 4 bases, J shed 5 bases, and the junction held 9 bases outside the gene matches. Germline V gene lookup returns CDR1 SQVTM and CDR2 ANQGSEA. The CDR3 has 14 residues. CDR3 region: CSVVRGLGGTEAFF. CDR3 nucleotides: TGCAGCGTTGTCAGGGGGCTGGGTGGAACTGAAGCTTTCTTT.